This TCR beta chain was captured in a study of cytomegalovirus exposure and HLA in healthy donors (dated by TCRdb to 2017 to 2019). Regarding the complete study: In an earlier analysis of roughly 590 of the donors, approximately 260 Gb of sequence data and 90 million to 120 million unique TCR beta sequences from roughly 180 million T cells were reported. In a later genetic analysis, genome-wide SNP genotypes for about 60% of the 666 donors were used, and that subset was treated as a discovery cohort. In an earlier analysis of roughly 600 of the donors, high-throughput TCR beta sequencing was used to judge whether each TCR beta V gene segment behaved as functional or pseudogenic. Donor age, sex, ethnicity and CMV serostatus were collected together with the repertoire data. About 280 gigabases of sequencing data and tens of millions of unique TCR sequences were included in an early release covering roughly 700 HLA-typed donors. The study profiled the T cell repertoires of fewer than 850 subjects by immunosequencing and related them to cytomegalovirus serostatus. Four or five DR-DQ haplotypes were handled as single units for association and clustering because linkage in the cohort was strong. HLA typing covered class I and class II loci at four-digit resolution. Of the roughly 390 genotyped donors, around 81% fell in the genetic ancestry cluster associated with self-reported Caucasian donors. The study aimed to test whether cataloging public T cell receptors could reveal signatures of past pathogen exposure. Among 398 genotyped donors of the cohort, an average of approximately 240,000 unique TCR beta nucleotide sequences were sequenced per donor, 15% to 20% of them non-productive. Besides the first cohort of roughly 700 subjects, a separate validation cohort made up of around 120 different subjects was used. Typing coverage differed by locus: A, B, C, DRB1 and DQB1 were typed in roughly 620-640 donors, DQA1 in 522, DPA1 in over 600, and DPB1 in around 490. All discovery cohort repertoires had been generated on a single sequencing platform. To study patterns of TCR occurrence, a later analysis re-analyzed previously published TCR beta repertoires from 700 or so donors and added high-resolution HLA genotyping. Rather than using new phenotypic data, the later analysis identified candidate immune exposures from TCR beta sequences and from how often those sequences occurred across donors. The study combined high-throughput TCR immunosequencing, statistical association of individual TCRs with disease status, and machine learning to predict cytomegalovirus infection status.

The CDR3 holds 11 amino acids from the cysteine to the phenylalanine. The sequence is cut down to CDR3 DNA, 33 bases in frame from base 1. CDR1 and CDR2 were assigned from the germline V gene (reference sequence) as DFQATT and SNEGSKA. The V and J ends are trimmed by 8 bases and 2 bases, leaving 9 bases between them. On this clone itself: No antigen is known for it.

The full study reports these points: In both the original and validation cohorts, the classifier was reported to diagnose cytomegalovirus status with high specificity and sensitivity. Most TCR sequences were observed very rarely across donors, whereas some public TCRs were present in many individuals. It was suggested by the authors that the approach could potentially be generalized to other disease states and immunological phenotypes. Immune exposure information for the cohort was limited to CMV serostatus. Because HLA typing was unavailable for some donors at each locus, only the typed subset was used in association tests. In the study, around 150 TCR beta chains were listed as associated with cytomegalovirus. Some IMGT-functional V segments, including TRBV6-2 and TRBV6-3, could not be told apart with the 87-base-pair reads, so those segments were excluded. Only TCR beta chains were sequenced in this cohort, and the absence of alpha or paired-chain data limited detectable features. A later analysis found that most CMV-associated TCR beta chains appeared HLA-restricted, with HLA associations seemingly driven largely by CMV exposure. In a later analysis, several top co-occurrence clusters were reported to appear linked to parvovirus B19, influenza, CMV and Epstein-Barr virus. A later analysis associated approximately 17,000 TCR beta sequences with specific HLA alleles at a false discovery rate of 0.05. In a later analysis, HLA-associated TCR beta chains were found to be more clonally expanded and to have lower generation probabilities than equally common non-associated chains. When HLA alleles, especially DR and DQ, strongly co-occurred, attributing TCR associations to individual alleles was difficult. In vitro tests confirmed that three of the cytomegalovirus-associated TCR beta chains recognize cytomegalovirus antigens. Correlated functional status among segregating V segments might reflect linkage disequilibrium, but an unknown experimental factor could not be ruled out. A later genetic analysis associated a missense DCLRE1C variant with V-gene and J-gene trimming of TCR beta chains, and an independent cohort replicated the association. Sequencing depth was assumed to be roughly uniform across donors in the presence/absence analyses, though that assumption may not hold. A further reported finding was that TCR beta sequences accurately predicted the HLA-A and HLA-B alleles for most subjects in the first cohort. Because counts were too low, around 17 rarely observed V segments, including chromosome 9 orphons, were left out of the earlier analysis of over 550 of the donors. The sequencing pipeline was judged likely to have produced a cluster of highly shared sequence variants as a technical artifact. In a later analysis, TCR association rates were found to vary across HLA loci, with the most associated TCRs seen for DRB1 alleles and the fewest for HLA-C alleles. Broadly in line with IMGT annotations, most TCR beta V segments showed up in productive rearrangements about 87% or about 30% of the time in an earlier analysis of 587 of the donors. According to a later genetic analysis, donors in an Asian-associated ancestry cluster had fewer N-insertions in productive TCRs than the approximately 700-donor mean.

The cohort consisted of 600 or so healthy bone marrow donors. All cohort members were sampled while nominally healthy, although unrecorded immune exposures were likely present. The donor tested CMV seronegative, placing the donor among the roughly 400 seronegative members of the cohort. Each donor provided a peripheral blood sample, and peripheral blood mononuclear cells were used for TCR beta sequencing. Genomic DNA extraction from the blood cell samples was performed with the Qiagen DNeasy Blood Extraction Kit. The library was built by means of the immunoSEQ multiplex PCR assay. A mixture of 60 forward primers for TCR Vbeta segments and 13 reverse primers for TCR Jbeta segments was used in the multiplex PCR. A multiplex PCR assay on genomic DNA amplified the CDR3 region of rearranged TCR beta genes. The Illumina HiSeq System was used to sequence the amplified TCR beta libraries as 87-base-pair reads. The original methods were these. A later analysis counted about 82 million unique TCR beta chains across the roughly 700 repertoires, and some 11 million of these chains were shared by at least two donors. A nearest-neighbor algorithm error-corrected the raw reads and collapsed the reads into unique sequences, merging closely related sequences to remove PCR and sequencing errors. To assign V, D and J gene segments, CDR3 sequences were aligned to IMGT reference sequences. For a sequence to be retained, a match of at least six nucleotides to both a V gene segment and a J gene segment was required. Rearrangements were classified as productive when the CDR3 lacked stop codons and remained in frame with V and J, and all other rearrangements were classified as non-productive. Following IMGT convention, CDR3 was defined as the stretch from the second conserved V-encoded cysteine to the conserved J-encoded phenylalanine. In an earlier analysis of around 640 of the donors, sequences lacking an unambiguous match to a single V gene segment were excluded. An earlier analysis of fewer than 750 of the donors called V segments functional above 56.7% productive rearrangements and segregating when the between-donor standard deviation exceeded 5%. To diagnose cytomegalovirus status from the catalog of TCR beta chain sequences, a statistical classification framework was built. In a later analysis, TCR nucleotide sequences were compared against IMGT/GENE-DB human TR gene sequences so that V and J genes could be assigned. Using the TCRdist pipeline, a later analysis assigned CDR3 sequences along with most-parsimonious VDJ recombination scenarios. In a later analysis, each TCR beta chain was defined by its CDR3 amino acid sequence together with its V-gene family, and reads lacking a unique V-gene family were excluded. In a later analysis, some 600 highly shared, low-generation-probability nucleotide sequences were removed to address suspected cross-contamination and a sequencing artifact. In a later analysis, a clonal expansion index was calculated for each public chain from normalized within-repertoire ranks of inferred template counts. A later analysis computed generation probabilities with a VDJ recombination model fitted to out-of-frame rearrangements, and checked the results against IGoR. Hypergeometric tests were used in a later analysis to score TCR-TCR, TCR-HLA and TCR-CMV co-occurrence, with a repertoire-size bias correction applied to the TCR pairs. In a later analysis, false discovery rates were estimated by permuting HLA or CMV assignments 20 times. In a later analysis, co-occurring TCRs were grouped using DBSCAN, with TCRdist sequence similarity added in when clustering inside HLA-allele-positive subsets. For co-occurrence clustering, repertoires with fewer than 30,000 or more than 120,000 public chains were excluded, along with several repertoires with anomalous nucleotide sharing. The clones in this table, taken by TCRdb from immuneACCESS, are in-frame only. Not every clone is retained; where verified, under half of the shortfall comes from an unresolved V gene, and the cause of the rest is unknown. The DNA was the basis for D and trimming; V, J and clone size are from that table. The data table for this sample lists under 70,000 clones. Together, the top ten hold 2.1% of the sample.

This chain is built from TRBV20-1 and TRBJ1-1, and perhaps TRBD1 as D gene, on 5 matching bases. Sequencing input: PBMCs. This TCR was recovered from a woman younger than 30 in good health and CMV-seronegative. This receptor carries the CDR3 CSLDSNTEAFF. In nucleotide form, the sequence is TGCAGTCTCGACAGCAACACTGAAGCTTTCTTT.